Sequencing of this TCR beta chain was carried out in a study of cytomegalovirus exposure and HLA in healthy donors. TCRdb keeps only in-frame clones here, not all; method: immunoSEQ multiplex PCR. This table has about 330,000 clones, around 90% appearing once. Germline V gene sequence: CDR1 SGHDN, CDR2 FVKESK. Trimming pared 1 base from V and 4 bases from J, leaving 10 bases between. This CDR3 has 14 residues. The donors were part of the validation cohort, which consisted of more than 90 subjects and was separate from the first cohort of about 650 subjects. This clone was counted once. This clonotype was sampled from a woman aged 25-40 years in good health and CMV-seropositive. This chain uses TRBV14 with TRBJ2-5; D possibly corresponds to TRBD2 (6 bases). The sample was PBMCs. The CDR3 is CASSQVEGRETQYF. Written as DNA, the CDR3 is TGTGCCAGCAGCCAAGTGGAGGGACGAGAGACCCAGTACTTC.